The count of the clone carrying this TCR beta chain is one. These data come from a study of blood T cell repertoires in COVID-19. The wider study: Samples taken during acute and convalescent COVID-19 were collected in the United States, Italy and Spain. The analysed material was cDNA or gDNA that came from T cells, B-cell-depleted T cells, or PBMCs.

CDR3 length equals 17 residues. Germline lookup yields CDR1 MNHEY and CDR2 SMNVEV (reference sequence). The trim removed 4 bases at V and 8 bases at J, leaving 11 bases unmatched. Profiled with immunoSEQ multiplex PCR; TCRdb holds only in-frame clones, not every one. The sample holds around 150,000 clones, 70% to 90% seen once. The sequenced sample was peripheral blood. The source is a man between 60 and 70 years old with acute or convalescent COVID-19. V usage is TRBV27 and J usage is TRBJ2-1, with TRBD2 matching over 13 bases. This CDR3 is CASSSGLAGRLADEQFF. CDR3 DNA sequence: TGTGCCAGCAGTTCGGGACTAGCGGGGCGACTTGCAGATGAGCAGTTCTTC.